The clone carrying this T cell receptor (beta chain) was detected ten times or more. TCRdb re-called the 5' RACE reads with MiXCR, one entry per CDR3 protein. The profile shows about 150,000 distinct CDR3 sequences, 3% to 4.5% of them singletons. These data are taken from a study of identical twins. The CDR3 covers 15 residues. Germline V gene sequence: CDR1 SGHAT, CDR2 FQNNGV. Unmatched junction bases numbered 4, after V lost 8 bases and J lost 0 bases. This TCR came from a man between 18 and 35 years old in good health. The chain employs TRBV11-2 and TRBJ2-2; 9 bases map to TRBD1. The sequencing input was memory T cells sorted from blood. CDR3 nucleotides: TGTGCCAGCCTTAACAGGGGGCCGAACACCGGGGAGCTGTTTTTT. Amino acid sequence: CASLNRGPNTGELFF.